These 5 T cell receptor beta chains share one sample of origin, sequenced in a study of blood T cell repertoires in COVID-19. Using immunoSEQ multiplex PCR, the repertoire was profiled, and TCRdb retains in-frame clones only, with some absent. The repertoire holds under 95,000 clones, with roughly four fifths as singletons. Sequencing was carried out using peripheral blood. These receptors all stem from a woman of 80 years or more with acute or convalescent COVID-19.

The genes are TRBV28 and TRBJ1-5, with TRBD1 matching 9 bases. CDR3 length: 14 residues. With 6 bases clipped from V and 4 bases from J, the junction kept 4 bases outside the gene matches. Germline V gene lookup returns CDR1 MDHEN and CDR2 SYDVKM. The CDR3 nucleotides read TGTGCCAGCAGGGGACAGGGCTGGAATCAGCCCCAGCATTTT. This codes for CASRGQGWNQPQHF. The full variable domain, in which reference TRBV28 and TRBJ1-5 provide the parts outside the CDR3, is DVKVTQSSRYLVKRTGEKVFLECVQDMDHENMFWYRQDPGLGLRLIYFSYDVKMKEKGDIPEGYSVSREKKERFSLILESASTNQTSMYLCASRGQGWNQPQHFGDGTRLSIL.

The chain carries TRBV5-1 and TRBJ2-5; 7 bases fit TRBD2. Germline V gives CDR1 SGHRS, CDR2 YFSETQ. The CDR3 consists of 15 residues. V trimming: 2 bases; J trimming: 1 base; junction bases outside the gene matches: 5. The CDR3 loop is CASSLSGELQETQYF. As DNA, the CDR3 is TGCGCCAGCAGCTTAAGCGGGGAACTCCAAGAGACCCAGTACTTC.

This chain connects TRBV7-2 to TRBJ1-1; D gene ambiguous. The germline V and J ends were trimmed by 1 base and 6 bases, with 6 bases remaining between them. Germline V gene data show CDR1 as SGHTA and CDR2 as FQGNSA. The CDR3 loop spans 12 amino acids. The CDR3 region has the DNA TGTGCCAGCAGCTTAGGGAGGCCTGAAGCTTTCTTT. Translated, it gives CASSLGRPEAFF.

The gene calls are TRBV19 and TRBJ1-1; possibly TRBD1 for D (6 bases). Looked up from germline, CDR1 is LNHDA and CDR2 is SQIVND (reference sequence). The V and J ends lost 3 bases and 4 bases respectively, with 18 bases between them. The CDR3 runs to 16 residues. The CDR3 DNA sequence: TGTGCCAGTAGTATTTCGCCAGGGGCGTTCGGCACTGAAGCTTTCTTT. It is translated as CASSISPGAFGTEAFF.

This clone was observed a few times. The chain employs TRBV3-1 (or the pseudogene TRBV3-2) and TRBJ2-2; D is uncertain. Germline loops: CDR1 LGHDT, CDR2 YNNKEL (reference sequence). This CDR3 has 13 residues. The V and J ends lost 4 bases and 4 bases respectively, with 7 bases between them. The DNA of the CDR3 is TGTGCCAGCAGCCTATCCCTCACCGGGGAGCTGTTTTTT. Translation gives CASSLSLTGELFF.